Listed here are 20 T cell receptor beta chains from one sample, sequenced in a study of T cells in Graves' hyperthyroidism and ophthalmopathy. Amplified TCR beta CDR3 regions derived from RNA transcripts. The HTBI primer set was used in a first-round RT-PCR of the TCR CDR3. TCRdb re-analysed the multiplex PCR reads in MiXCR, keeping a single row per CDR3 protein. The sample shows around 600,000 distinct CDR3 sequences, 16% of them seen only once. The sample taken for sequencing was blood. These receptors all stem from a woman between 35 and 50 years old with Graves' ophthalmopathy.

In its sample, this clonotype was seen a few times. The chain recombines TRBV5-1 with TRBJ2-7, with 8 positions matching TRBD2. This CDR3 spans 14 amino acids. Trimming removed 1 base from V and 6 bases from J; junction bases left unmatched: 6. Germline CDR1 reads SGHRS; CDR2 reads YFSETQ. The CDR3 sequence: CASSLPGTSREQYF. CDR3 sequence (DNA): TGCGCCAGCAGCTTGCCCGGGACTAGTCGCGAGCAGTACTTC.

This clonotype has at least ten counts. This chain uses TRBV11-2 with TRBJ2-1; weak D call: TRBD2 (5 bases). The CDR3 loop spans 13 amino acids. V was shortened by 5 bases and J by 10 bases, with 15 bases between the two germline ends. CDR1 is SGHAT and CDR2 is FQNNGV in the germline V gene. CDR3 region: CASSRTEGTEQFF. CDR3 in DNA: TGTGCCAGCAGCCGGACCGAGGGTACCGAGCAGTTCTTC.

The sample holds a few counts of this clonotype. The rearrangement joins TRBV6-1 to TRBJ2-5; 7 nucleotides match TRBD2. Germline values: CDR1 MNHNS, CDR2 SASEGT. CDR3 length equals 13 residues. Trimming at V came to 4 bases and at J to 4 bases, leaving 3 bases not matched to a gene. CDR3 bases: TGTGCCAGCAGTGGAGTAGCGGGAGAGACCCAGTACTTC. Translating gives CASSGVAGETQYF.

This clonotype was counted between two and nine times. The rearrangement uses TRBV20-1 and TRBJ1-3; D not resolved. Germline CDR1 DFQATT, CDR2 SNEGSKA (reference sequence). There are 13 residues in the CDR3. V was trimmed by 3 bases and J by 4 bases, leaving 10 bases between them. The CDR3 spells CSASRFPGNTIYF. The CDR3 nucleotides read TGCAGTGCTAGCCGGTTCCCAGGAAACACCATATATTTT.

This clonotype appeared many times. The chain is built from TRBV6-1 and TRBJ1-5, with 9 bases matching TRBD1. Germline CDR1 and CDR2: MNHNS and SASEGT. The ends lost 5 bases at V and 5 bases at J; junction bases unmatched: 4. The CDR3 extends over 14 amino acids. CDR3 in DNA: TGTGCCAGCAGTAGGACAGGGGCCGATCAGCCCCAGCATTTT. Residues: CASSRTGADQPQHF.

This clonotype has only a few counts. V usage is TRBV24-1 and J usage is TRBJ2-1, with 7 bases identical to TRBD2. Looked up from germline, CDR1 is KGHDR and CDR2 is SFDVKD. The CDR3 runs 16 residues. V dropped 3 bases and J dropped 4; count of bases not matched to a gene: 8. Here the CDR3 reads CATSDPGTSVYNEQFF. In DNA, the CDR3 is TGTGCCACCAGTGATCCCGGTACTAGCGTTTACAATGAGCAGTTCTTC.

This chain links TRBV19 with TRBJ1-1, with D possibly being TRBD1 (6 bases). The CDR3 consists of 16 residues. V gave up 1 base and J gave up 5 bases, with 17 bases separating them. The V gene's germline CDR1 is LNHDA and CDR2 SQIVND (reference sequence). The CDR3 DNA sequence: TGTGCCAGTAGTATAGCTCCAAACTACCAGGGGACTGAAGCTTTCTTT. This translates into CASSIAPNYQGTEAFF.

This clonotype has more than one count but fewer than ten. This chain links TRBV6-4 with TRBJ1-2, with 8 positions matching TRBD1. This CDR3 region has 13 residues. The germline V gene encodes CDR1 MRHNA and CDR2 SNTAGT. J lost 8 bases, V lost 2 bases, and 4 bases had no gene match. CDR3 sequence reads: CASSDNRGGGYTF. The CDR3 DNA sequence: TGTGCCAGCAGTGACAACAGGGGGGGCGGCTACACCTTC.

This sequence joins TRBV4-1 and TRBJ2-7; the D gene is possibly TRBD2 (5 bases). There are 15 residues in the CDR3. The germline V and J ends were trimmed by 1 base and 4 bases, with 14 bases remaining between them. Germline CDR1 MGHRA, CDR2 YSYEKL. The CDR3 DNA sequence: TGCGCCAGCAGCCAAGCTGAGGGATCCGGATACGAGCAGTACTTC. Protein product: CASSQAEGSGYEQYF.

The rearrangement links TRBV2 to TRBJ1-5; D may be TRBD1 (5 bases). V lost 9 bases and J lost 1, with 22 bases in between. The CDR3 extends over 17 amino acids. The germline CDR1 and CDR2 sequences are SNHLY and FYNNEI. CDR3 nucleotides: TGTGCCAGTACCGGGACGGGATGGGATATCAGCAATCAGCCCCAGCATTTT. Protein sequence: CASTGTGWDISNQPQHF.

This clonotype was seen many times. The genes are TRBV12-3 or TRBV12-4 and TRBJ1-1, with 7 bases lining up with TRBD1. Trimming took 5 bases from V and 5 from J; bases not matched to a gene: 14. CDR3 size: 16 residues. DNA of the CDR3: TGTGCCAGCAGTCCTCAAGGGTCCACAGGGGTGACTGAAGCTTTCTTT. Protein sequence: CASSPQGSTGVTEAFF.

V is TRBV18 and J is TRBJ2-1; 10 positions match TRBD1. V gave up 7 bases and J gave up 4 bases; unmatched junction bases: 7. From germline, CDR1 is KGHSH and CDR2 LQKENI. The CDR3 consists of 15 residues. This CDR3 reads CASYRGQGGYNEQFF. In DNA form, the CDR3 reads TGTGCCAGCTACCGTGGACAGGGGGGATACAATGAGCAGTTCTTC.

This clonotype has a count of ten or more. The gene calls are TRBV6-1 and TRBJ2-7; TRBD1 agrees at 8 bases. The CDR3 runs 15 residues. Germline CDR1 reads MNHNS; CDR2 reads SASEGT. The trim removed 2 bases at V and 2 bases at J, leaving 5 bases unmatched. Here the CDR3 reads CASSEKGTGAYEQYF. The CDR3 DNA reads as TGTGCCAGCAGTGAAAAGGGGACAGGCGCCTACGAGCAGTACTTC.

This clonotype was counted a few times. The V gene is TRBV7-9, the J gene TRBJ2-2; TRBD2 agrees at 8 bases. The CDR3 is made up of 16 amino acids. With 5 bases clipped from V and 5 bases from J, the junction kept 10 bases outside the gene matches. The germline gives CDR1 SEHNR, CDR2 FQNEAQ (reference sequence). The CDR3 sequence: CASSRRASGSTGELFF. DNA for the CDR3: TGTGCCAGCAGCCGAAGGGCTAGCGGGTCGACCGGGGAGCTGTTTTTT.

In this sample, this clonotype turned up many times. This chain connects TRBV7-3 to TRBJ1-1; D remains ambiguous. The CDR3 spans 15 residues. Deletions cut 2 bases from V and 5 bases from J, with 15 bases between. Germline V lookup: CDR1 SGHTA, CDR2 FQGTGA. The CDR3 region has the DNA TGTGCCAGCAGCTTATACCCCGGAGGGTCAACTGAAGCTTTCTTT. This translates into CASSLYPGGSTEAFF.

This clonotype came up a few times. This rearrangement joins TRBV9 to TRBJ1-4; 12 nucleotides line up with TRBD1. V lost 3 bases, J lost 5 bases, and 5 bases stayed unmatched. The CDR3 sequence is 16 residues long. In germline, CDR1 is SGDLS, CDR2 YYNGEE. CDR3 DNA sequence: TGTGCCAGCAGCGCCGGGACAGGGGGCAGGAATGAAAAACTGTTTTTT. This encodes CASSAGTGGRNEKLFF.

This clonotype appeared a few times. The chain has TRBV7-9 and TRBJ1-1; no firm D call. V lost 1 base, J lost 11 bases, and 11 bases lay in between. The V gene's germline CDR1 is SEHNR and CDR2 FQNEAQ (reference sequence). The CDR3 is 12 residues long. CDR3 in DNA: TGTGCCAGCAGCTTAGGGGTCGTTGCCGCTTTCTTT. It encodes CASSLGVVAAFF.

This clonotype was observed a few times. CDR3: CASSFQGGEFETQYF. The CDR3 region has the DNA TGTGCCAGCAGCTTTCAGGGAGGCGAGTTCGAGACCCAGTACTTC. V gene TRBV7-2 combines with J gene TRBJ2-5, with D possibly being TRBD2 (6 bases). CDR1 is SGHTA, CDR2 FQGNSA, per germline. This CDR3 has 15 residues. Between the trimmed V and J ends, which lost 3 bases and 5 bases, there was a span of 16 bases.

This clonotype has more than one count but fewer than ten. The genes are TRBV6-1 and TRBJ1-2; D gene uncertain. V was cut by 7 bases and J by 7 bases, with 22 bases left in between. This CDR3 has 15 amino acids. From germline, CDR1 is MNHNS and CDR2 SASEGT. CDR3 amino acids: CASIPVEVSRSGYTF. The CDR3 DNA reads TGTGCCAGCATTCCAGTCGAGGTCTCTCGTAGTGGCTACACCTTC.

This clonotype was seen at least ten times. CDR3 loop: CASSLTMNTEAFF. CDR3 DNA: TGTGCCAGCAGCTTGACCATGAACACTGAAGCTTTCTTT. The V and J genes are TRBV11-2 and TRBJ1-1; D gene ambiguous. V was clipped by 3 bases and J by 0 bases, with 5 bases between them. This CDR3 has 13 residues. Germline CDR1 is SGHAT and CDR2 is FQNNGV.